The 29 T cell receptor beta chains presented below share a single source sample, sequenced in a study of shared clonotypes between healthy human individuals. TCRdb's copy holds only in-frame clones and misses some; the assay was immunoSEQ multiplex PCR. The table has hundreds of thousands of clones, around 73% seen once. Sequenced sample: memory CD4+ T cells sorted from blood. Subset specified: CD45RA-negative fraction. These receptors came from a woman aged 25 to 39 in good health.

This clone has a single count. The chain uses TRBV2 and TRBJ2-1; 10 nucleotides match TRBD2. The ends lost 11 bases at V and 4 bases at J; junction bases unmatched: 11. Germline V lookup: CDR1 SNHLY, CDR2 FYNNEI. The CDR3 extends over 15 amino acids. The CDR3 nucleotides read TGTGCCTGCCGCGAGCGGGAGGGCCGGTACAATGAGCAGTTCTTC. This codes for CACREREGRYNEQFF.

This chain links TRBV13 with TRBJ1-1; D is unclear. Trimming took off 1 base at V and 5 bases at J, with 5 bases between the two ends. The CDR3 runs 12 residues. The germline V gene encodes CDR1 PRHDT and CDR2 FYEKMQ (reference sequence). This CDR3 is CASSLASTEAFF. For the CDR3, the DNA is TGTGCCAGCAGCTTAGCCAGTACTGAAGCTTTCTTT.

This clone was counted only a few times. This rearrangement joins TRBV25-1 to TRBJ1-2; D is unresolved. Germline CDR1 MGHDK, CDR2 SYGVNS. Trimming cost V 8 bases and J 7 bases, with 14 bases left between them. This CDR3 contains 12 residues. The CDR3 DNA follows: TGTGCCAGCTCAGGTTTTTATTCTGGCTACACCTTC. Amino acids: CASSGFYSGYTF.

As for this clone: The sample holds other DNA sequences that translate to the same CDR3. This chain links TRBV30 with TRBJ1-5; D remains unclear. Trimming pared 0 bases from V and 6 bases from J, leaving 9 bases between. This CDR3 contains 13 residues. Germline V CDR1 and CDR2: GTSNPN, SVGIG (reference sequence). In DNA, the CDR3 is TGTGCCTGGAGTGTGAAGGGAGGTCAGCCCCAGCATTTT. Translation gives CAWSVKGGQPQHF.

This sequence joins TRBV27 and TRBJ2-2, with 8 positions matching TRBD1. The V gene's germline CDR1 is MNHEY and CDR2 SMNVEV (reference sequence). After removal of 4 bases from V and 5 bases from J, the junction contained 6 bases not matched to a gene. The CDR3 contains 15 residues. In nucleotides, the CDR3 is TGTGCCAGCAGTTCCCAGGGGGCCGTTACCGGGGAGCTGTTTTTT. Protein sequence: CASSSQGAVTGELFF.

The genes are TRBV2 and TRBJ2-5; D is unresolved. The CDR3 sequence is 15 residues long. CDR1 is SNHLY, CDR2 FYNNEI, per germline. The V gene lost 6 bases and the J gene lost 2 bases, with 16 bases spanning the gap. The CDR3 protein is CASSLLSGPQETQYF. CDR3 nucleotide sequence: TGTGCCAGCAGCCTTCTTTCCGGGCCGCAAGAGACCCAGTACTTC. The full variable domain, completed using reference TRBV2 and TRBJ2-5, is EPEVTQTPSHQVTQMGQEVILRCVPISNHLYFYWYRQILGQKVEFLVSFYNNEISEKSEIFDDQFSVERPDGSNFTLKIRSTKLEDSAMYFCASSLLSGPQETQYFGPGTRLLVL.

Regarding this clone: The same CDR3 arises from other DNA sequences in this sample as well. CDR3 nucleotide sequence: TGCGCCAGCAGCCTTTCGGGCGACTCCTACGAGCAGTACTTC. Residues: CASSLSGDSYEQYF. J is TRBJ2-7 and V is TRBV4-1, with D unresolved. The CDR3 contains 14 residues. CDR1 and CDR2 (germline): MGHRA, YSYEKL. Trimming cost V 4 bases and J 0 bases, with 10 bases left between them.

CDR3 DNA: TGCGCCAGCAGTGAGAACAGGGCCGATGAAAAACTGTTTTTT. As protein: CASSENRADEKLFF. V gene TRBV10-2 combines with J gene TRBJ1-4; possible D gene TRBD1, 6 bases. Trimming stripped 2 bases from V and 6 bases from J, with 10 bases between. The CDR3 sequence is 14 residues long. The germline CDR1 and CDR2 sequences are WSHSY and SAAADI.

The chain couples TRBV4-2 to TRBJ2-5, with TRBD2 matching over 7 bases. The J call is in doubt because the DNA end fits TRBJ2-7 better. Per germline, CDR1 LGHNA and CDR2 YNFKEQ. CDR3 size: 19 residues. The CDR3, as DNA: TGTGCCAGCAGCCGCTGGGAGGGCAGTCCCGCCGGCGGGGCCTACGAGCAGTACTTC. Amino acids: CASSRWEGSPAGGAYEQYF.

The chain has TRBV19 and TRBJ2-7; the D is unclear. The germline gives CDR1 LNHDA, CDR2 SQIVND (reference sequence). This CDR3 comprises 10 residues. Trimming pared 0 bases from V and 13 bases from J, leaving 7 bases between. As DNA, the CDR3 is TGTGCCAGTAGTATAGATCTAGTCTACTTC. It codes for CASSIDLVYF.

The V call is TRBV5-4, the J call TRBJ2-7; 13 bases are a match to TRBD2. V trimming: 4 bases; J trimming: 3 bases; junction bases outside the gene matches: 4. This CDR3 contains 15 residues. From germline, CDR1 is SGHNT and CDR2 YYREEE (reference sequence). As DNA, the CDR3 is TGTGCCAGCAGCCAAGGGACTAGCGGGATCTACGAGCAGTACTTC. It encodes CASSQGTSGIYEQYF.

The V gene is TRBV5-6, the J gene TRBJ1-1; D may be TRBD1 (5 bases). The V gene lost 2 bases and the J gene lost 1 base, with 12 bases spanning the gap. This CDR3 is built from 15 residues. Germline CDR1 SGHDT, CDR2 YYEEEE. The CDR3, as DNA: TGTGCCAGCAGCTTTGGGGCAGGGTCGAACACTGAAGCTTTCTTT. It is translated as CASSFGAGSNTEAFF.

V usage is TRBV9 and J usage is TRBJ2-5, with unresolved D. Trimming stripped 4 bases from V and 2 bases from J, with 12 bases between. Germline CDR1 reads SGDLS; CDR2 reads YYNGEE. The CDR3 runs 14 residues. Here the CDR3 DNA reads TGTGCCAGCAGCCCTCCGAACCTTCAAGAGACCCAGTACTTC. Translating gives CASSPPNLQETQYF.

The chain has TRBV5-4 and TRBJ2-7, with a tentative D call TRBD2 (5 bases). The CDR3 consists of 17 residues. From germline, CDR1 is SGHNT and CDR2 YYREEE (reference sequence). V dropped 4 bases and J dropped 2 bases, with 22 bases sitting between them. The CDR3 loop reads CASSPPRRGSAAYEQYF. DNA of the CDR3: TGTGCCAGCAGCCCCCCCCGTCGAGGGAGCGCCGCCTACGAGCAGTACTTC.

V usage is TRBV28 and J usage is TRBJ2-1; D assignment may be TRBD1 or TRBD2 (5 bases each). The CDR3 is 15 residues long. Germline CDR1 reads MDHEN; CDR2 reads SYDVKM. V was shortened by 3 bases and J by 0 bases, with 9 bases between the two germline ends. The CDR3 DNA reads TGTGCCAGCAGTTTGGGGACGAGCTCCTACAATGAGCAGTTCTTC. This sequence encodes CASSLGTSSYNEQFF.

The chain links TRBV18 to TRBJ1-4, with D unresolved. Germline V gene sequence: CDR1 KGHSH, CDR2 LQKENI. V was clipped by 2 bases and J by 8 bases, with 9 bases between them. The CDR3 is 13 residues long. The CDR3 loop reads CASSPGFAEKLFF. In DNA, the CDR3 is TGTGCCAGCTCACCAGGGTTTGCAGAAAAACTGTTTTTT.

This clone was seen a few times. V is TRBV19 and J is TRBJ2-7, with D maybe TRBD1 (6 bases). Trimming took 4 bases from V and 5 from J, leaving 9 bases between them. The CDR3 is 12 amino acids. The germline V gene has CDR1 LNHDA and CDR2 SQIVND (reference sequence). The CDR3 nucleotides read TGTGCCAGTAGTACACAGGGCCACGAGCAGTACTTC. It translates to CASSTQGHEQYF. The complete variable domain, with remaining parts taken from reference TRBV19 and TRBJ2-7, reads DGGITQSPKYLFRKEGQNVTLSCEQNLNHDAMYWYRQDPGQGLRLIYYSQIVNDFQKGDIAEGYSVSREKKESFPLTVTSAQKNPTAFYLCASSTQGHEQYFGPGTRLTVT.

This rearrangement joins TRBV29-1 to TRBJ1-4; 8 bases match TRBD1. Germline-derived CDR1 and CDR2 are SQVTM and ANQGSEA. CDR3 length: 16 residues. Trimming at V came to 5 bases and at J to 7 bases, leaving 15 bases not matched to a gene. CDR3 sequence (DNA): TGCAGCGTTAGCTTACATTGGACAGGGAACTCTGAAAAACTGTTTTTT. Its translation is CSVSLHWTGNSEKLFF.

The J gene is TRBJ2-5, the V gene TRBV6-1; 9 bases align to TRBD1. CDR1 MNHNS and CDR2 SASEGT come from the germline V gene. This CDR3 is built from 16 residues. The V gene end was trimmed by 0 bases and the J gene end by 1 base; junction bases not matched to a gene: 3. CDR3 region: CASSEAGTGFQETQYF. The CDR3 DNA reads as TGTGCCAGCAGTGAAGCCGGGACAGGGTTCCAAGAGACCCAGTACTTC.

This chain connects TRBV6-5 to TRBJ1-2, with D maybe TRBD1 (6 bases). The germline CDR1 and CDR2 sequences are MNHEY and SVGAGI. The CDR3 length is 14 residues. V was trimmed by 8 bases and J by 0 bases, leaving 13 bases between them. CDR3 DNA sequence: TGTGCCAGCGCCCGGGACACCACTAACTATGGCTACACCTTC. This sequence encodes CASARDTTNYGYTF.

The chain recombines TRBV14 with TRBJ1-2; 9 bases are shared with TRBD1. The germline V gene has CDR1 SGHDN and CDR2 FVKESK. The ends lost 0 bases at V and 4 bases at J; junction bases unmatched: 6. The CDR3 is 16 residues long. The CDR3 sequence: CASSQDLGQGSYGYTF. The CDR3 DNA reads TGTGCCAGCAGCCAAGATTTGGGACAGGGAAGCTATGGCTACACCTTC.

The rearrangement links TRBV21-1 to TRBJ2-7; TRBD1 is taken as the D call from the table, unchecked against the DNA. TRBV21-1 is tagged as a pseudogene. CDR3 size: 16 residues. The CDR3 is CASSPRGRTGSYEQYF. The CDR3 DNA reads TGTGCCAGCAGCCCCAGAGGCAGGACAGGGTCCTACGAGCAGTACTTC.

This clone was seen at least ten times. The V call is TRBV7-9, the J call TRBJ2-7; 11 positions match TRBD1. J gave up 6 bases and V 6 bases, and 13 bases lay outside the gene matches. CDR1 SEHNR and CDR2 FQNEAQ come from the germline V gene (reference sequence). The CDR3 spans 16 residues. This CDR3 is CASSSWGGQGAGEQYF. The CDR3 DNA reads TGTGCCAGCAGTTCCTGGGGAGGACAGGGGGCTGGCGAGCAGTACTTC.

The rearrangement joins TRBV5-5 to TRBJ2-3; D remains ambiguous. The length of the CDR3 is 11 residues. The V gene's germline CDR1 is SGHKS and CDR2 YYEKEE (reference sequence). V gave up 7 bases and J gave up 5 bases, with 8 bases separating them. As DNA, the CDR3 is TGTGCCAGCGGGTCGGGAGATACGCAGTATTTT. Its protein is CASGSGDTQYF.

CDR3 sequence reads: CASSSPSAREADTQYF. CDR3 sequence (DNA): TGTGCCAGCAGCTCCCCTTCGGCGCGGGAAGCAGATACGCAGTATTTT. The chain has TRBV7-3 and TRBJ2-3; D may be TRBD2 (6 bases). The CDR3 spans 16 residues. Germline lookup yields CDR1 SGHTA and CDR2 FQGTGA. V was clipped by 4 bases and J by 4 bases, with 18 bases between them.

On this clone: Since a much larger clone is just one base distant, this may be a read error. The genes are TRBV6-9 and TRBJ1-1; D perhaps matches TRBD1 (5 bases). Trimming removed 6 bases at V and 1 base at J, with 6 bases between. The germline V gene encodes CDR1 MNHGY and CDR2 SVAAGI. CDR3 length: 12 amino acids. The CDR3 is CASRQANTEAFF. The CDR3 DNA reads as TGTGCCAGCAGACAGGCGAACACTGAAGCTTTCTTT.

The chain combines TRBV11-2 with TRBJ2-2, with TRBD2 matching over 8 bases. V was clipped by 3 bases and J by 2 bases; unmatched bases: 5. Germline CDR1 is SGHAT and CDR2 is FQNNGV. CDR3 length equals 16 residues. The CDR3 here is CASSFGVAGNTGELFF. The CDR3, as DNA: TGTGCCAGCAGCTTTGGTGTAGCGGGAAACACCGGGGAGCTGTTTTTT.

Points on this clone: The same CDR3 arises from other DNA sequences in this sample as well. V and J are TRBV7-3 and TRBJ1-1; TRBD1 might be the D (6 bases). Germline assignment: CDR1 SGHTA and CDR2 FQGTGA. The CDR3 extends over 13 amino acids. Trimming pared 4 bases from V and 2 bases from J, leaving 8 bases between. CDR3 residues: CASSSDSNTEAFF. For the CDR3, the DNA is TGTGCCAGCAGCTCGGACAGTAACACTGAAGCTTTCTTT.

This clone was counted ten times or more. In DNA form, the CDR3 reads TGTGCCAGCAGCAAGGGACTAGCGTCCCAAGAGACCCAGTACTTC. It specifies CASSKGLASQETQYF. This chain joins TRBV5-4 and TRBJ2-5; 10 bases agree with TRBD2. The germline gives CDR1 SGHNT, CDR2 YYREEE (reference sequence). With V trimmed by 4 bases and J by 1 base, 4 bases remained unmatched. This CDR3 contains 15 residues.